These 26 T cell receptor beta chains originate from one sample sequenced in a study of blood T cells in healthy people across ages (dated by TCRdb to the mid-2010s). Receptors were amplified or captured by 5' RACE. Sequencer: Illumina HiSeq 2500. The second PCR ran for about 6 to 12 cycles and used a J-beta primer mix along with a sample-barcoded 5' primer. TCRdb reran the public reads through fastp at Q25 and MiXCR, keeping productive beta chains. Rows with one shared CDR3 protein collapse into an entry with the most common genes and DNA. The sample includes roughly 1,100,000 distinct CDR3 sequences, with around 27% observed a single time. In total, the top ten clones hold approximately 0.7% of the sample. These data also formed part of another study, on T cells of mothers and their children.

The sample was blood. All receptors come from a girl aged 2 to 10 in good health.

The chain combines TRBV11-3 with TRBJ2-5; TRBD1 matches 11 bases. J gave up 4 bases and V 5 bases, and 6 bases lay outside the gene matches. The CDR3 contains 15 residues. From germline, CDR1 is SGHNT and CDR2 YENEEA. This chain's CDR3 is CASSTWTGGTETQYF. The CDR3 DNA follows: TGTGCCAGCAGCACGTGGACAGGGGGCACAGAGACCCAGTACTTC.

The V and J genes are TRBV15 and TRBJ2-5, with 8 bases identical to TRBD1. The J call may be in error: the DNA end matches TRBJ2-7 better. Germline V CDR1 and CDR2: LNHNV, YYDKDF (reference sequence). The CDR3 has 14 amino acids. The CDR3 here is CATSREDRAYEQYF. CDR3 DNA sequence: TGTGCCACCAGCAGAGAGGACAGGGCCTACGAGCAGTACTTC.

Only a few counts were recorded for this clonotype. The rearrangement links TRBV10-3 to TRBJ2-5; 8 positions agree with TRBD2. Germline-derived CDR1 and CDR2 are ENHRY and SYGVKD. The CDR3 consists of 15 residues. V lost 10 bases and J lost 0; bases outside the gene matches: 10. CDR3 coding DNA: TGTGCCACCTTAGGGGCTAGCGGGTACCAAGAGACCCAGTACTTC. This translates into CATLGASGYQETQYF.

The chain uses TRBV6-1 and TRBJ2-7; D gene ambiguous. Germline values: CDR1 MNHNS, CDR2 SASEGT. The CDR3 totals 17 residues. Trimming pared 2 bases from V and 6 bases from J, leaving 23 bases between. In DNA form, the CDR3 reads TGTGCCAGCAGTGAAAGTGTGTCAGGTACAATTTCCCTCGAGCAGTACTTC. Amino acid sequence: CASSESVSGTISLEQYF.

The genes are TRBV4-3 and TRBJ2-7; no definite D call. V lost 3 bases, J lost 2 bases, and 17 bases lay in between. Germline V CDR1 and CDR2: LGHNA, YSLEER. The CDR3 extends over 16 amino acids. CDR3 region: CASSHSVRNAAYEQYF. The CDR3 bases are TGCGCCAGCAGCCACTCCGTGAGGAATGCAGCCTACGAGCAGTACTTC.

This clonotype was observed once. V and J are TRBV9 and TRBJ2-6; TRBD1 matches at 10 bases. The CDR3 length is 18 residues. The germline V gene has CDR1 SGDLS and CDR2 YYNGEE. With 0 bases clipped from V and 9 bases from J, the junction kept 12 bases outside the gene matches. Here the CDR3 reads CASSVAGTGALGVNVLTF. The CDR3 nucleotides read TGTGCCAGCAGCGTAGCAGGGACAGGGGCCCTAGGAGTCAACGTCCTGACTTTC. The full variable domain, with the rest looked up from reference TRBV9 and TRBJ2-6, is DSGVTQTPKHLITATGQRVTLRCSPRSGDLSVYWYQQSLDQGLQFLIQYYNGEERAKGNILERFSAQQFPDLHSELNLSSLELGDSALYFCASSVAGTGALGVNVLTFGAGSRLTVL.

J is TRBJ1-2 and V is TRBV12-3 or TRBV12-4, with D perhaps TRBD1 (5 bases). This CDR3 region has 14 residues. Trimming removed 4 bases at V and 4 bases at J, with 13 bases between. The CDR3 reads CASSSLLGPYGYTF. Written as DNA, the CDR3 is TGTGCCAGCAGTTCCTTACTGGGGCCCTATGGCTACACCTTC.

The chain couples TRBV28 to TRBJ1-2, with D possibly matching TRBD1 (6 bases). The CDR3 loop spans 13 amino acids. The V and J ends lost 6 bases and 8 bases respectively, with 16 bases between them. Germline lookup yields CDR1 MDHEN and CDR2 SYDVKM. CDR3 DNA: TGTGCCAGCAGCCCAATCACAGGGATGGGCTACACCTTC. This codes for CASSPITGMGYTF.

This clonotype was detected only a few times. The V gene is TRBV7-6, the J gene TRBJ2-5; possibly TRBD2 for D (6 bases). The DNA end is more similar to TRBJ2-1, so the J call may be wrong. This CDR3 has 16 amino acids. From germline, CDR1 is SGHVS and CDR2 FNYEAQ. For the CDR3, the DNA is TGTGCCAGCAGCGAATTGGGCGGGAAATTATACAATGAGCAGTTCTTC. It codes for CASSELGGKLYNEQFF.

The chain combines TRBV4-3 with TRBJ2-1; 7 nucleotides line up with TRBD2. V trimming: 1 base; J trimming: 0 bases; junction bases outside the gene matches: 6. CDR3 length: 17 amino acids. Germline CDR1 and CDR2: LGHNA and YSLEER. CDR3 residues: CASSQGGGQRSYNEQFF. CDR3 nucleotide sequence: TGCGCCAGCAGCCAAGGGGGAGGGCAGCGCTCCTACAATGAGCAGTTCTTC.

V and J are TRBV5-6 and TRBJ2-1; no firm D call. V lost 3 bases to trimming and J lost 4 bases, with 8 bases between them. CDR1 is SGHDT, CDR2 YYEEEE, per germline. This CDR3 comprises 13 residues. The CDR3 reads CASSSSEYNEQFF. CDR3 nucleotide sequence: TGTGCCAGCAGCTCGTCAGAGTACAATGAGCAGTTCTTC.

V is TRBV12-3 or TRBV12-4 and J is TRBJ1-5; 8 bases agree with TRBD1. The V gene end was trimmed by 5 bases and the J gene end by 6 bases; junction bases not matched to a gene: 12. There are 16 residues in the CDR3. CDR3 residues: CASSPSGQGGGQPQHF. CDR3 coding DNA: TGTGCCAGCAGTCCCTCTGGACAGGGTGGGGGTCAGCCCCAGCATTTT.

In this sample, this clonotype turned up a few times. The chain combines TRBV24-1 with TRBJ2-7; D possibly corresponds to TRBD1 (5 bases). Germline-derived CDR1 and CDR2 are KGHDR and SFDVKD. Trimming took 0 bases from V and 5 from J, leaving 13 bases between them. This CDR3 spans 15 amino acids. In nucleotides, the CDR3 is TGTGCCACCAGTGATTTGCAATCAGGGTACCACGAGCAGTACTTC. Amino acid sequence: CATSDLQSGYHEQYF.

Of note for this clonotype: The junction shows a germline mismatch at one end, possibly a read error. The chain is built from TRBV6-1 and TRBJ2-6; no clear D gene. Germline assignment: CDR1 MNHNS and CDR2 SASEGT. CDR3 length: 13 residues. CDR3 amino acids: CAGRQAGANVLTF. Written as DNA, the CDR3 is TGTGCCGGCAGACAAGCCGGGGCCAACGTCCTGACTTTC.

The chain employs TRBV6-5 and TRBJ2-7; D is perhaps TRBD1 (6 bases). CDR1 MNHEY and CDR2 SVGAGI come from the germline V gene. The V and J ends lost 5 bases and 4 bases respectively, with 9 bases between them. CDR3 size: 12 residues. The CDR3 sequence: CASSRQEYEQYF. CDR3 in DNA: TGTGCCAGCAGTCGACAGGAATACGAGCAGTACTTC.

The chain joins TRBV28 to TRBJ1-1; D uncertain. The V gene lost 3 bases and the J gene lost 0 bases, with 8 bases spanning the gap. The CDR3 length is 14 residues. The germline V gene has CDR1 MDHEN and CDR2 SYDVKM. CDR3 nucleotides: TGTGCCAGCAGTTTTGGGCTCATGAACACTGAAGCTTTCTTT. Protein: CASSFGLMNTEAFF.

A single count supports this clonotype. This rearrangement joins TRBV29-1 to TRBJ2-3; D may be TRBD1 or TRBD2 (6 bases each). V gave up 7 bases and J gave up 1 base, with 15 bases separating them. This CDR3 has 14 residues. CDR1 SQVTM and CDR2 ANQGSEA come from the germline V gene. The CDR3 region is CSANGGHGTDTQYF. The CDR3 nucleotides read TGCAGCGCCAATGGGGGGCACGGCACAGATACGCAGTATTTT.

This clonotype has more than one count but fewer than ten. The chain links TRBV12-3 or TRBV12-4 to TRBJ2-5; D is unclear. The J call is doubtful: the DNA matches TRBJ2-7 better. The CDR3 sequence is 13 residues long. In nucleotides, the CDR3 is TGTGCCAGCATGCGGTCGCACTCCTACGAGCAGTACTTC. Protein sequence: CASMRSHSYEQYF.

This chain connects TRBV7-9 to TRBJ2-5, with D possibly TRBD1 on 6 matching bases. Deletions cut 3 bases from V and 2 bases from J, with 16 bases between. This CDR3 has 16 amino acids. Germline V gene sequence: CDR1 SEHNR, CDR2 FQNEAQ (reference sequence). The DNA of the CDR3 is TGTGCCAGCAGCTTTGGGTACAGGGTCGGGCAAGAGACCCAGTACTTC. Translated, it gives CASSFGYRVGQETQYF.

This clonotype was seen more than once but under ten times. The V and J genes are TRBV20-1 and TRBJ2-5, with 8 bases that match TRBD2. The V gene's germline CDR1 is DFQATT and CDR2 SNEGSKA (reference sequence). Trimming took 3 bases from V and 11 from J; bases not matched to a gene: 8. The CDR3 is 12 residues long. CDR3 nucleotides: TGCAGTGCTAGGATGGAAGGACTAGCTCAGTACTTC. Amino acid sequence: CSARMEGLAQYF.

The J gene is TRBJ2-1, the V gene TRBV15; the D is unclear. The CDR3 has 12 residues. Trimming stripped 2 bases from V and 5 bases from J, with 4 bases between. Germline assignment: CDR1 LNHNV and CDR2 YYDKDF (reference sequence). The CDR3 loop is CATSRLNNEQFF. The CDR3 DNA reads as TGTGCCACCAGCAGACTTAACAATGAGCAGTTCTTC.

The chain combines TRBV12-3 or TRBV12-4 with TRBJ2-5, with 9 positions matching TRBD1. Trimming removed 4 bases from V and 4 bases from J; junction bases left unmatched: 7. The CDR3 runs 15 residues. The CDR3 protein is CASSSNRGRRETQYF. The CDR3 DNA sequence: TGTGCCAGCAGTTCCAACAGGGGGCGAAGAGAGACCCAGTACTTC.

This CDR3 reads CASSLAWTGGTNEKLFF. The DNA for the CDR3 is TGCGCCAGCAGCTTGGCTTGGACGGGGGGAACTAATGAAAAACTGTTTTTT. This chain links TRBV5-1 with TRBJ1-4; D might be TRBD1 (5 bases). The CDR3 contains 17 residues. V lost 0 bases to trimming and J lost 1 base, with 13 bases between them. Germline assignment: CDR1 SGHRS and CDR2 YFSETQ.

The genes are TRBV5-5 and TRBJ2-3; D is perhaps TRBD2 (6 bases). Trimming cost V 4 bases and J 0 bases, with 12 bases left between them. The germline V gene encodes CDR1 SGHKS and CDR2 YYEKEE (reference sequence). The CDR3 totals 15 residues. The CDR3 is CASSRDSLSTDTQYF. CDR3 bases: TGTGCCAGCAGCCGGGACTCTCTTAGCACAGATACGCAGTATTTT.

The chain couples TRBV20-1 to TRBJ2-7; no definite D call. The CDR3 spans 14 residues. With 5 bases removed from V and 4 bases from J, the gap between germline ends came to 18 bases. Germline loops: CDR1 DFQATT, CDR2 SNEGSKA (reference sequence). CDR3 DNA: TGCAGTGCTCAAGACCTAAAAGTGGCTTACGAGCAGTACTTC. It is translated as CSAQDLKVAYEQYF.

This clonotype appeared a few times. The chain combines TRBV29-1 with TRBJ2-3, with D perhaps matching TRBD2 (5 bases). This CDR3 spans 16 amino acids. The V end was cut by 5 bases, the J end by 10 bases, with 28 bases between. Germline V lookup: CDR1 SQVTM, CDR2 ANQGSEA. CDR3 nucleotides: TGCAGCGTTCTGGAACCGGACTCACTCGAGGTAGTCGCGCAGTATTTT. Its protein is CSVLEPDSLEVVAQYF.